This TCR beta chain stems from a study of blood T cell repertoires in COVID-19. Background on the study: The samples span acute and convalescent COVID-19 from the United States, Italy and Spain.

Method: immunoSEQ multiplex PCR; TCRdb's copy keeps in-frame clones and lacks some. The repertoire holds some 200,000 clones, more than 65% seen once, with under 1.5% in the top ten. Germline CDR1 reads MNHNY; CDR2 reads SVGAGI (reference sequence). Trimming removed 0 bases at V and 6 bases at J, with 14 bases between. The CDR3 extends over 15 amino acids. This clonotype originated in a woman aged 35 to 49 who had recovered from COVID-19. Sequenced material: peripheral blood. The chain has TRBV6-6 and TRBJ1-2, with a tentative D call TRBD1 (6 bases). CDR3 loop: CASSYSTGDKNGYTF. The CDR3 coding sequence is TGTGCCAGCAGTTACTCGACCGGGGACAAGAATGGCTACACCTTC.